This T cell receptor (beta chain) was recovered during a study of blood T cells in healthy people across ages. Trimming took 0 bases from V and 5 from J; bases not matched to a gene: 11. This CDR3 contains 17 residues. CDR1 and CDR2 (germline): LGHNA, YSLEER. Sample-barcoded 5' priming and a J-beta primer mix drove a second PCR of roughly 7 to 11 cycles. Researchers report that a template-switch adaptor with 12 random nucleotides tagged each cDNA molecule. MiXCR, applied by TCRdb to the 5' RACE reads, yields one record per CDR3 protein. The table has 450,000 to 700,000 distinct CDR3 sequences, 25% to 30% seen once.

The genes are TRBV4-3 and TRBJ2-7, with 9 bases identical to TRBD1. Sequenced material: blood. The receptor was isolated from a woman in her seventies in good health. CDR3 sequence (DNA): TGCGCCAGCAGCCAAGATGTCGGGTTGGACAGGGGCAACGAGCAGTACTTC. Residues: CASSQDVGLDRGNEQYF.